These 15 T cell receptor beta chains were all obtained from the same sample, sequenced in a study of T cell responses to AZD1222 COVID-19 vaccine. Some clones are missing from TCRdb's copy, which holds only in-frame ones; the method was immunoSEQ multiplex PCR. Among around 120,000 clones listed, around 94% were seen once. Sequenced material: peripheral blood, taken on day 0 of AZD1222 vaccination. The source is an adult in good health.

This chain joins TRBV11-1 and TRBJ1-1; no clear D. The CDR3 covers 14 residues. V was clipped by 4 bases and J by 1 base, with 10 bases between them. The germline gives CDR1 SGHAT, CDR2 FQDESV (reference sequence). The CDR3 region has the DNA TGTGCCAGCAGCTACCGGGCTACGAACACTGAAGCTTTCTTT. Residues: CASSYRATNTEAFF.

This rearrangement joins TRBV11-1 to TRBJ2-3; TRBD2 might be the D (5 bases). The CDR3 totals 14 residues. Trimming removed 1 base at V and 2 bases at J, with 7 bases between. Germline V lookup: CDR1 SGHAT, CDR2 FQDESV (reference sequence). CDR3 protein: CASSLGTVTDTQYF. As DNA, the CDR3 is TGTGCCAGCAGCTTAGGGACTGTCACAGATACGCAGTATTTT. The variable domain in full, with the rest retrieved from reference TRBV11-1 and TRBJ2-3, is EAEVAQSPRYKITEKSQAVAFWCDPISGHATLYWYRQILGQGPELLVQFQDESVVDDSQLPKDRFSAERLKGVDSTLKIQPAELGDSAMYLCASSLGTVTDTQYFGPGTRLTVL.

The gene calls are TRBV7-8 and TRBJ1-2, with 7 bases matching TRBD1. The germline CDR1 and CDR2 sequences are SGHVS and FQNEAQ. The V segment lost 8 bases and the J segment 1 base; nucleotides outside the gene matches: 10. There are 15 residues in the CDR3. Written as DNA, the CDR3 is TGTGCCAGCCGTGGTGCCAGGGGGAATAACTATGGCTACACCTTC. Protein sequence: CASRGARGNNYGYTF.

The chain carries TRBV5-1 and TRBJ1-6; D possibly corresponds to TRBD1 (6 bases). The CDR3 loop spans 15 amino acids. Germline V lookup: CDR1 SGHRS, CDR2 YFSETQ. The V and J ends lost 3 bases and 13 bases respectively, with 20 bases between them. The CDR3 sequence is CASSYRDTNYFPLHF. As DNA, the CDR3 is TGCGCCAGCAGCTACCGGGACACCAACTACTTTCCCCTCCACTTT.

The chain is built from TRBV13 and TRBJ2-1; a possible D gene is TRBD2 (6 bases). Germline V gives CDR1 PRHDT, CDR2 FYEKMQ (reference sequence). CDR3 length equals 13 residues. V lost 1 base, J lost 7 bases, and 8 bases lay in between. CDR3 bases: TGTGCCAGCAGCTTAGACGGGGGTAATGAGCAGTTCTTC. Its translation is CASSLDGGNEQFF.

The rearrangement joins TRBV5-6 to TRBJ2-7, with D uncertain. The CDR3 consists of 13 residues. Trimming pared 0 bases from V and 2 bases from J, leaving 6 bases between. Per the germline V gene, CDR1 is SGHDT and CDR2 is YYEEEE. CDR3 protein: CASSLVTAYEQYF. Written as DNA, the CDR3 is TGTGCCAGCAGCTTGGTTACAGCCTACGAGCAGTACTTC.

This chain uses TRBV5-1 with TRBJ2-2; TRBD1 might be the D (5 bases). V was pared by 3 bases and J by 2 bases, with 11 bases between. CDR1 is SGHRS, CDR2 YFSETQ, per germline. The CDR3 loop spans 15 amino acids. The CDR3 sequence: CASSSRTSNTGELFF. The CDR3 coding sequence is TGCGCCAGCAGCTCCCGGACATCTAACACCGGGGAGCTGTTTTTT. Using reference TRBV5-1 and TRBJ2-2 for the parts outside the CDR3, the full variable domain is KAGVTQTPRYLIKTRGQQVTLSCSPISGHRSVSWYQQTPGQGLQFLFEYFSETQRNKGNFPGRFSGRQFSNSRSEMNVSTLELGDSALYLCASSSRTSNTGELFFGEGSRLTVL.

In DNA form, the CDR3 reads TGTGCCAGCAGTTTAGCGGGACCCAGCTCCTACGAGCAGTACTTC. This codes for CASSLAGPSSYEQYF. This chain connects TRBV28 to TRBJ2-7; D is perhaps TRBD2 (6 bases). The CDR3 consists of 15 residues. Trimming pared 2 bases from V and 0 bases from J, leaving 11 bases between. Germline V gives CDR1 MDHEN, CDR2 SYDVKM.

The CDR3, as DNA: TGTGCCTCCCCCGCTGTCGTCGGGATAGGTAATGAAAAACTGTTTTTT. It encodes CASPAVVGIGNEKLFF. The chain couples TRBV30 to TRBJ1-4; D is unresolved. Germline CDR1 is GTSNPN and CDR2 is SVGIG (reference sequence). The CDR3 consists of 16 residues. The ends were cut back, 7 bases at V and 4 bases at J, with 22 bases in the middle.

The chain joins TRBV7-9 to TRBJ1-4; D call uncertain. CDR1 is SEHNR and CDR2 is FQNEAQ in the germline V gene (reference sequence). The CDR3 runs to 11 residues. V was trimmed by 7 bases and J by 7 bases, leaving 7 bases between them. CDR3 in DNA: TGTGCCAGCAACGAGGGTGAAAAACTGTTTTTT. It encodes CASNEGEKLFF.

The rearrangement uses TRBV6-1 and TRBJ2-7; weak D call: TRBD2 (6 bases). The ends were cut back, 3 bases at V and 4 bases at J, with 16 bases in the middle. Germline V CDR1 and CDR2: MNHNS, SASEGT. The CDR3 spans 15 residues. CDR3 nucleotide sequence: TGTGCCAGCAGTGACCGGACTACCGGGGGTTACGAGCAGTACTTC. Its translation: CASSDRTTGGYEQYF.

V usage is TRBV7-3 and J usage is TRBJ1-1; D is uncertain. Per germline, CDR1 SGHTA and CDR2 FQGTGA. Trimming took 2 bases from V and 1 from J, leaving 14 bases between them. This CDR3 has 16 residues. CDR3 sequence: CASSLGGYSPNTEAFF. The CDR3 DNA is TGTGCCAGCAGCTTAGGAGGGTACAGCCCGAACACTGAAGCTTTCTTT.

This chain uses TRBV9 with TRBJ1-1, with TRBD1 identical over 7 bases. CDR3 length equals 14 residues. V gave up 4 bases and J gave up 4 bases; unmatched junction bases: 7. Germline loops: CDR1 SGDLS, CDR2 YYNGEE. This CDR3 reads CASSITGVGTEAFF. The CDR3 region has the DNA TGTGCCAGCAGCATCACAGGGGTGGGCACTGAAGCTTTCTTT.

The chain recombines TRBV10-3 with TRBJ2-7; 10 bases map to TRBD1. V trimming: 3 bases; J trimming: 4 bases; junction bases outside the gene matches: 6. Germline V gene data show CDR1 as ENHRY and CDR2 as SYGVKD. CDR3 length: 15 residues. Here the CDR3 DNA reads TGTGCCATCAGTGAAACCGGGACAGGGGCGTACGAGCAGTACTTC. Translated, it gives CAISETGTGAYEQYF.

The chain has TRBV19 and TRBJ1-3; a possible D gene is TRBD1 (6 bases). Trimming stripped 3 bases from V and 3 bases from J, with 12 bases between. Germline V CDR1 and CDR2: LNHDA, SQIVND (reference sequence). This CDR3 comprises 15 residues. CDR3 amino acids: CASSIIGGSGNTIYF. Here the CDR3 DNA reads TGTGCCAGTAGTATCATCGGGGGCAGTGGAAACACCATATATTTT.